This TCR beta chain stems from a study of blood T cell repertoires in COVID-19. Study background: Samples representing acute and convalescent COVID-19 were sourced from the United States, Italy and Spain. PBMCs, B-cell-depleted T cells, or T cells provided the cDNA or gDNA that made up the material.

The Seattle patients joined while their infection was active and were tracked longitudinally afterward. Original processing methods: Reference gene primer amplification gave nucleated cell count estimates. Method: immunoSEQ multiplex PCR; TCRdb's copy keeps in-frame clones and lacks some. V and J calls and clone size follow that table, whereas D and trimming were derived from the DNA. The sample carries over 150,000 clones, approximately 80% recorded once. This CDR3 comprises 15 residues. CDR1 SGHTA and CDR2 FQGNSA come from the germline V gene. V shed 4 bases, J shed 2 bases, and the junction held 4 bases outside the gene matches.

The V and J genes are TRBV7-2 and TRBJ1-5; TRBD1 matches at 8 bases. The receptor comes from a woman aged 40-49 years with COVID-19, enrolled during active disease. Sequenced: peripheral blood. This CDR3 reads CASSWTGFGNQPQHF. The CDR3 DNA reads TGTGCCAGCAGCTGGACAGGGTTTGGCAATCAGCCCCAGCATTTT.